The clone carrying this T cell receptor (beta chain) has only a few counts. Patients in Seattle were enrolled during active infection, then followed longitudinally. The ends lost 6 bases at V and 8 bases at J; junction bases unmatched: 1. The CDR3 loop spans 12 amino acids. From germline, CDR1 is MNHEY and CDR2 SMNVEV (reference sequence). TCRdb keeps only in-frame clones here, not all; method: immunoSEQ multiplex PCR. Of a few hundred thousand clones listed, approximately 86% are singletons. These data come from a study of blood T cell repertoires in COVID-19. Source material: peripheral blood. This chain connects TRBV27 to TRBJ1-5; 10 nucleotides agree with TRBD1. This receptor was taken from a woman aged 55-70 years with COVID-19, enrolled during active disease. The chain's CDR3 is CASRDRGKPQHF. CDR3 bases: TGTGCCAGCAGGGACAGGGGGAAGCCCCAGCATTTT.